The clone carrying this T cell receptor beta chain appeared a few times. The antigen is undetermined. The record originates from a study of vaccination and CD4 T cells after COVID-19. Cultured CD4+ T-cell DNA underwent Oncomine TCR Beta short-read sequencing. TCRdb reprocessed the PCR reads with MiXCR, giving one entry per CDR3 protein. The sample yields more than 11,000 distinct CDR3 sequences, 25% to 30% seen once. This CDR3 comprises 18 residues. V trimming: 4 bases; J trimming: 0 bases; junction bases outside the gene matches: 9. Germline values: CDR1 DFQATT, CDR2 SNEGSKA (reference sequence). As for treatment: approximately nine-day PBMC culture with coronavirus spike peptide pools or control peptides (ViraFEST assay).

The chain recombines TRBV20-1 with TRBJ2-4, with 13 bases lining up with TRBD2. Source: CD4+ T cells from blood, cultured in vitro, taken before SARS-CoV-2 vaccination. The TCR comes from a human donor who received a COVID-19 vaccine. The CDR3 sequence: CSANLLAGGILAKNIQYF. In DNA, the CDR3 is TGCAGTGCTAACTTACTAGCGGGGGGGATACTAGCCAAAAACATTCAGTACTTC.